These T cell receptor beta chains were read from a single sample in a study of cytomegalovirus exposure and HLA in healthy donors. The assay was immunoSEQ multiplex PCR, and TCRdb's table has in-frame clones only and misses some. The sample holds about 160,000 clones, approximately 96% seen once. The sequencing input was PBMCs. The receptor source for this set is a woman aged 18-30 years in good health and CMV-seronegative. CDR3s include the opening cysteine and the closing phenylalanine or tryptophan. D genes are given only for firm matches. Some rows mark clone size as missing; the rest say once, few, many or name a class of expanded clone.

size	V	J	D	DNA	CDR3
NA	TRBV5-1	TRBJ1-2	TRBD1	TGCGCCAGCAGCCCGGACGGACAGGGAGGTGGCTACACCTTC	CASSPDGQGGGYTF
few	TRBV9	TRBJ2-1	TRBD2	TGTGCCAGCAGTTTCCGGACTAGCGGGGGATCCTACAATGAGCAGTTCTTC	CASSFRTSGGSYNEQFF
NA	TRBV7-2	TRBJ2-6	NA	TGTGCCAGCAGCTTATCTAAGGGGCTGGTCTCAACTGGGGCCAACGTCCTGACTTTC	CASSLSKGLVSTGANVLTF
NA	TRBV5-5	TRBJ1-2	NA	TGTGCCAGCAGCTGGGCGACAGTTCCCCTCGAGGATGGCTACACCTTC	CASSWATVPLEDGYTF
NA	TRBV13	TRBJ2-2	NA	TGTGCCAGCAGTCAGCGACAGGATCCCGGGGAGCTGTTTTTT	CASSQRQDPGELFF
NA	TRBV4-1	TRBJ2-3	TRBD2	TGCGCCAGCAGCCAAGGACTAGCGGGGGGGGAGAGCACAGATACGCAGTATTTT	CASSQGLAGGESTDTQYF
NA	TRBV19	TRBJ1-5	NA	TGTGCCAGTAGTATTGGGGCGCATCAGCCCCAGCATTTT	CASSIGAHQPQHF
NA	TRBV27	TRBJ1-6	TRBD1	TGTGCCAGCAGTTGGGGACAGCTCAATTCACCCCTCCACTTT	CASSWGQLNSPLHF
NA	TRBV5-4	TRBJ1-2	NA	TGTGCCAGCAGCTTACAGGGTGGGAACTATGGCTACACCTTC	CASSLQGGNYGYTF
NA	TRBV5-1	TRBJ2-1	TRBD2	TGCGCCAGCAGCTTGGGGGAGGGGAGACAGTTCTTC	CASSLGEGRQFF
NA	TRBV5-8	TRBJ1-6	TRBD1	TGTGCCAGCAGCTTGGCGACAGGGGTGAGGAATTCACCCCTCCACTTT	CASSLATGVRNSPLHF
NA	TRBV30	TRBJ1-2	TRBD1	TGTGCCTGGAGTGTTCCGGGACAGGGTTCACACTATGGCTACACCTTC	CAWSVPGQGSHYGYTF
NA	TRBV11-2	TRBJ2-2	TRBD2	TGTGCCAGCAGCTTATCGGGCGGGGGGTACACGAACACCGGGGAGCTGTTTTTT	CASSLSGGGYTNTGELFF
NA	TRBV5-8	TRBJ2-5	TRBD2	TGTGCCAGCAGCTTAAAGCGGGGGTTTCAAGAGACCCAGTACTTC	CASSLKRGFQETQYF
NA	TRBV11-2	TRBJ1-2	NA	TGTGCCAGCAGCTTAGGGATAGGGAGAGACTATGGCTACACCTTC	CASSLGIGRDYGYTF
NA	TRBV6-6	TRBJ2-1	NA	TGTGCCAGCAGTTATAGTGGGGGCAGCTCCTACAATGAGCAGTTCTTC	CASSYSGGSSYNEQFF
once	TRBV5-4	TRBJ1-2	NA	TGTGCCAGCAGCCCAACAGGGTTTTATGGCTACACCTTC	CASSPTGFYGYTF
NA	TRBV19	TRBJ2-2	TRBD1	TGTGCCAGCAGGGACAGGGGGCAAGGCGGGGAGCTGTTTTTT	CASRDRGQGGELFF
NA	TRBV7-2	TRBJ2-3	TRBD2	TGTGCCAGCAGCTTAATAGCGGGGGCTGCAGATACGCAGTATTTT	CASSLIAGAADTQYF
NA	TRBV6-9	TRBJ2-1	TRBD1	TGTGCCAGTACAGGGGCAGAGGGCAATGAGCAGTTCTTC	CASTGAEGNEQFF
NA	TRBV4-1	TRBJ2-4	TRBD2	TGCGCCAGCAGCCAAGTGGTACTAGCGGGGGAGTTTACGGCCAAAAACATTCAGTACTTC	CASSQVVLAGEFTAKNIQYF
NA	TRBV25-1	TRBJ1-3	TRBD1	TGTGCCAGCAGTGATCACCGTGGGACAGTCTCTGGAAACACCATATATTTT	CASSDHRGTVSGNTIYF
NA	TRBV5-6	TRBJ1-1	TRBD1	TGTGCCAGCAGCCCACGCGTAAACAGGGGAAGTACTGAAGCTTTCTTT	CASSPRVNRGSTEAFF
NA	TRBV5-4	TRBJ2-1	NA	TGTGCCAGCAGCTTGGCCTCGTTAGCCGTTACGATCTTC	CASSLASLAVTIF
NA	TRBV7-7	TRBJ2-5	NA	TGTGCTAGCAGCTCCTCGAGGGAAGAGACCCAGTACTTC	CASSSSREETQYF
NA	TRBV9	TRBJ1-1	NA	TGTGCCAGCAGCGTCGTGGGACGGACAGTGAACACTGAAGCTTTCTTT	CASSVVGRTVNTEAFF
once	TRBV19	TRBJ2-3	TRBD1	TGTGCCAGTACTGACCGGGACAGAAGCACAGATACGCAGTATTTT	CASTDRDRSTDTQYF
NA	TRBV5-1	TRBJ2-3	NA	TGCGCCAGCAGGTGGTCGGGGTACACAGATACGCAGTATTTT	CASRWSGYTDTQYF
NA	TRBV13	TRBJ1-1	TRBD1	TGTGCCAGCAGCTCGGGACAGGGGCTAATTCTAAACACTGAAGCTTTCTTT	CASSSGQGLILNTEAFF
NA	TRBV19	TRBJ1-2	TRBD1	TGTGCCAGTAGGCGACAGGGCCTGGACTATGGCTACACCTTC	CASRRQGLDYGYTF
NA	TRBV7-2	TRBJ2-3	NA	TGTGCCAGCAGCTTAGCGGGAGTGGGGTGGTATTTT	CASSLAGVGWYF
NA	TRBV7-3	TRBJ2-5	TRBD1	TGTGCCAGCGGGCAGGGGGCTACAGAGACCCAGTACTTC	CASGQGATETQYF
NA	TRBV29-1	TRBJ2-5	NA	TGCAGCGTTGAAGATTTGGTCAGGGGACGGGAGACCCAGTACTTC	CSVEDLVRGRETQYF
NA	TRBV7-2	TRBJ1-1	NA	TGTGCCAGCAGCTTTTCCAGGGTATCGGATTTAGCTTTCTTT	CASSFSRVSDLAFF
NA	TRBV11-3	TRBJ2-3	TRBD2	TGTGCCAGCAGCTTAGGGACTAGCGGGTTCACAGATACGCAGTATTTT	CASSLGTSGFTDTQYF
NA	TRBV5-6	TRBJ1-2	NA	TGTGCCAGCAGCCACCGGGGAGCTTTGGGCTACACCTTC	CASSHRGALGYTF
NA	TRBV7-3	TRBJ1-2	NA	TGTGCCATCGTACTCAAAGCGGGTACGGTGAAGGGCTACACCTTC	CAIVLKAGTVKGYTF
NA	TRBV18	TRBJ1-6	NA	TGTGCCAGCTCACCAGGGCCAACTAGTAATTCACCCCTCCACTTT	CASSPGPTSNSPLHF
NA	TRBV2	TRBJ2-3	NA	TGTGCCAGCAGGGAGGACTCTAAAGGTTCGCAGTATTTT	CASREDSKGSQYF
NA	TRBV19	TRBJ2-7	NA	TGTGCCAGTAGTATCGGACAGTCCTACGAGCAGTACTTC	CASSIGQSYEQYF
NA	TRBV5-8	TRBJ1-2	NA	TGTGCCAGCAGCCGGGACATTTATGGCTACACCTTC	CASSRDIYGYTF
NA	TRBV4-1	TRBJ2-2	TRBD2	TGCGCCAGCAGCCAAGATAGACTAGCGGGGGAAACCGGGGAGCTGTTTTTT	CASSQDRLAGETGELFF
NA	TRBV7-2	TRBJ2-7	NA	TGTGCCAGCAGCGCCCTGGTGCAGGGGGAGCAGTACTTC	CASSALVQGEQYF
NA	TRBV5-4	TRBJ2-2	TRBD1	TGTGCCAGCAGCTTGGGAGGGACAGGGGGCCACGGGGAGCTGTTTTTT	CASSLGGTGGHGELFF
NA	TRBV2	TRBJ1-1	NA	TGTGCCAGCAGAGACCCTAAAAGGGACACCAGTGGTTTCTTT	CASRDPKRDTSGFF
NA	TRBV10-1	TRBJ2-7	NA	TGCGCCAGCAGTGAGGGACTTTACTACGAGCAGTACTTC	CASSEGLYYEQYF
NA	TRBV6-6	TRBJ2-3	TRBD2	TGTGCCAGCAGTTATCCAGCGGGGCTTACAGATACGCAGTATTTT	CASSYPAGLTDTQYF
NA	TRBV9	TRBJ2-5	TRBD2	TGTGCCAGCAGCGTACGGGGGGGGGAGACCCAGTACTTC	CASSVRGGETQYF